The 27 T cell receptor beta chains below all came from one sample that was sequenced in a study of T-cell reconstitution after alpha-beta-depleted transplantation in children. The authors prepared the TCRbeta library with unique molecular identifiers. TCRdb reprocessed the PCR reads via MiXCR and lists one record per CDR3 protein. The data show roughly 350,000 distinct CDR3 sequences, 15% to 20% seen once. Sample: PBMCs, mostly from graft donor cells, taken 360 days after TCRalphabeta/CD19-depleted stem cell transplant. Receptor source: a male patient aged 2 to 9 who had a stem cell transplant for acute lymphoblastic leukemia, so the T cells may come from the graft donor.

The chain uses TRBV5-1 and TRBJ2-1; D perhaps matches TRBD2 (6 bases). V lost 3 bases and J lost 3, with 13 bases in between. The germline gives CDR1 SGHRS, CDR2 YFSETQ. The CDR3 contains 15 residues. CDR3 sequence reads: CASSWGLAIYNEQFF. CDR3 bases: TGCGCCAGCAGCTGGGGCCTAGCGATCTACAATGAGCAGTTCTTC.

The chain combines TRBV27 with TRBJ1-6; D is uncertain. There are 15 residues in the CDR3. CDR1 is MNHEY and CDR2 is SMNVEV in the germline V gene (reference sequence). Trimming stripped 4 bases from V and 9 bases from J, with 16 bases between. The CDR3 coding sequence is TGTGCCAGCAGTTCCTTATGGGTGAATGGTTCACCCCTCCACTTT. Translation: CASSSLWVNGSPLHF.

This clonotype has just a few counts. The J gene is TRBJ2-7, the V gene TRBV7-2, with 7 bases aligning to TRBD2. Germline-derived CDR1 and CDR2 are SGHTA and FQGNSA. This CDR3 has 15 amino acids. Trimming removed 6 bases from V and 3 bases from J; junction bases left unmatched: 11. CDR3 residues: CASSLWTSTDYEQYF. As DNA, the CDR3 is TGTGCCAGCAGTCTTTGGACTAGTACCGACTACGAGCAGTACTTC. Looking up the rest from reference TRBV7-2 and TRBJ2-7 gives the full variable domain: GAGVSQSPSNKVTEKGKDVELRCDPISGHTALYWYRQSLGQGLEFLIYFQGNSAPDKSGLPSDRFSAERTGGSVSTLTIQRTQQEDSAVYLCASSLWTSTDYEQYFGPGTRLTVT.

J is TRBJ2-3 and V is TRBV6-1, with D possibly being TRBD1 (6 bases). Germline-derived CDR1 and CDR2 are MNHNS and SASEGT. Trimming left V 6 bases short and J 1 base short, with 26 bases between. CDR3 size: 19 residues. The CDR3 DNA reads as TGTGCCAGCAGCTCTACAGGGTACGCTGGCCCTCCAGGCACAGATACGCAGTATTTT. Translated: CASSSTGYAGPPGTDTQYF.

The chain couples TRBV28 to TRBJ2-4; tentatively, D is TRBD1 (5 bases). V was cut by 6 bases and J by 0 bases, with 12 bases left in between. The CDR3 length is 15 residues. The V gene's germline CDR1 is MDHEN and CDR2 SYDVKM. CDR3 loop: CASRAQDVAKNIQYF. The CDR3 coding sequence is TGTGCCAGCAGAGCACAGGATGTAGCCAAAAACATTCAGTACTTC. Using reference TRBV28 and TRBJ2-4 for the parts outside the CDR3, the full variable domain is DVKVTQSSRYLVKRTGEKVFLECVQDMDHENMFWYRQDPGLGLRLIYFSYDVKMKEKGDIPEGYSVSREKKERFSLILESASTNQTSMYLCASRAQDVAKNIQYFGAGTRLSVL.

This clonotype was found a few times. The genes are TRBV6-2 or TRBV6-3 and TRBJ2-3; 13 bases are shared with TRBD2. This CDR3 spans 20 amino acids. The ends lost 5 bases at V and 0 bases at J; junction bases unmatched: 14. CDR1 is MNHEY, CDR2 SVGEGT, per germline. DNA of the CDR3: TGTGCCAGCAGTATTCTCCGGCGACTAGCGGGAGGTGTCAGCACAGATACGCAGTATTTT. This sequence encodes CASSILRRLAGGVSTDTQYF.

Concerning this clonotype itself: The junction shows a germline mismatch at one end, possibly a read error. This chain uses TRBV12-3 or TRBV12-4 with TRBJ2-2, with D tentatively TRBD2 (6 bases). There are 15 residues in the CDR3. The CDR3 nucleotides read TGTGCCAGCAGTCCTAAGGAGTGGAACACCGGGGGGCTGTTTTTT. It specifies CASSPKEWNTGGLFF.

This clonotype has at least ten counts. The V gene is TRBV27, the J gene TRBJ2-3; TRBD1 matches at 7 bases. Germline V gene sequence: CDR1 MNHEY, CDR2 SMNVEV (reference sequence). J was trimmed by 1 base and V by 8 bases; bases with no gene match: 9. The CDR3 consists of 15 residues. CDR3 DNA: TGTGCCAGCCAAGCCCGGGACAGACGCACAGATACGCAGTATTTT. Translation gives CASQARDRRTDTQYF.

The chain couples TRBV5-6 to TRBJ2-7; maybe TRBD1 (6 bases). The V and J ends lost 0 bases and 3 bases respectively, with 16 bases between them. Germline CDR1 and CDR2: SGHDT and YYEEEE. The CDR3 is 16 residues long. CDR3 sequence (DNA): TGTGCCAGCAGCTTGGCAGGACAGCCCGGGGTCTACGAGCAGTACTTC. It is translated as CASSLAGQPGVYEQYF.

Comment on this clonotype: This may be a read error, as it is one base from a much larger clone. J is TRBJ2-5 and V is TRBV10-3, with a weak D call TRBD2 (5 bases). The CDR3 runs 13 residues. CDR1 is ENHRY and CDR2 is SYGVKD in the germline V gene. The germline V and J ends were trimmed by 11 bases and 3 bases, with 16 bases remaining between them. The CDR3 DNA follows: TGTGCCTCCTCAAGGAGGTGGGAAGAGACCCAGTACTTC. It codes for CASSRRWEETQYF.

This chain uses TRBV4-1 with TRBJ1-2; D call uncertain. The CDR3 covers 14 residues. V lost 1 base to trimming and J lost 3 bases, with 9 bases between them. CDR1 and CDR2 (germline): MGHRA, YSYEKL. CDR3 loop: CASSQARSDYGYTF. CDR3 DNA sequence: TGCGCCAGCAGCCAAGCTAGGTCCGACTATGGCTACACCTTC.

This clonotype appeared a few times. The rearrangement links TRBV29-1 to TRBJ2-2, with 9 bases aligning to TRBD1. CDR1 and CDR2 from the germline V gene are SQVTM and ANQGSEA. The V gene end was trimmed by 4 bases and the J gene end by 6 bases; junction bases not matched to a gene: 6. The CDR3 is 14 amino acids. Here the CDR3 reads CSVGGTGPPGELFF. In DNA, the CDR3 is TGCAGCGTTGGTGGGACAGGGCCGCCCGGGGAGCTGTTTTTT.

Here the CDR3 reads CASSLPLKAANTGELFF. DNA for the CDR3: TGTGCCAGCAGCTTACCGCTTAAAGCGGCGAACACCGGGGAGCTGTTTTTT. J is TRBJ2-2 and V is TRBV7-9; weak D call: TRBD2 (5 bases). The CDR3 sequence is 17 residues long. Germline assignment: CDR1 SEHNR and CDR2 FQNEAQ (reference sequence). Between the trimmed V and J ends, which lost 2 bases and 0 bases, there was a span of 13 bases. Full variable domain (missing parts from reference TRBV7-9 and TRBJ2-2): DTGVSQNPRHKITKRGQNVTFRCDPISEHNRLYWYRQTLGQGPEFLTYFQNEAQLEKSRLLSDRFSAERPKGSFSTLEIQRTEQGDSAMYLCASSLPLKAANTGELFFGEGSRLTVL.

Ten or more counts support this clonotype. The rearrangement joins TRBV4-2 to TRBJ2-2; the D gene is possibly TRBD2 (5 bases). CDR3 length: 14 residues. Germline V gene lookup returns CDR1 LGHNA and CDR2 YNFKEQ. The V gene lost 1 base and the J gene lost 7 bases, with 10 bases spanning the gap. The DNA of the CDR3 is TGTGCCAGCAGCCAAGCGAGCGGCTACGGGGAGCTGTTTTTT. Amino acid sequence: CASSQASGYGELFF.

The chain joins TRBV4-3 to TRBJ2-7, with D possibly TRBD1 on 5 matching bases. V was shortened by 0 bases and J by 3 bases, with 15 bases between the two germline ends. The CDR3 sequence is 16 residues long. Germline V lookup: CDR1 LGHNA, CDR2 YSLEER. CDR3 protein: CASSQDMSGLGYEQYF. For the CDR3, the DNA is TGCGCCAGCAGCCAAGATATGTCAGGGCTCGGCTACGAGCAGTACTTC.

The sample holds a few counts of this clonotype. The rearrangement uses TRBV7-2 and TRBJ2-5; D is tentatively TRBD1 or TRBD2 (5 bases each). The V gene's germline CDR1 is SGHTA and CDR2 FQGNSA. Trimming pared 6 bases from V and 1 base from J, leaving 15 bases between. CDR3 size: 15 residues. CDR3 DNA sequence: TGTGCCAGCAGGACGAAAACAGGAGGCCAAGAGACCCAGTACTTC. It translates to CASRTKTGGQETQYF.

This clonotype was observed many times. The genes are TRBV10-2 and TRBJ2-7; the D call may be TRBD1 or TRBD2 (7 bases each). Trimming cost V 6 bases and J 2 bases, with 17 bases left between them. CDR1 is WSHSY and CDR2 is SAAADI in the germline V gene. The CDR3 is 15 residues long. CDR3 sequence reads: CASRQGGGLTYEQYF. The CDR3, as DNA: TGCGCCAGCAGACAGGGAGGGGGCTTGACCTACGAGCAGTACTTC.

The chain uses TRBV7-8 and TRBJ2-7; no definite D call. Looked up from germline, CDR1 is SGHVS and CDR2 is FQNEAQ. V shed 0 bases and J shed 6 bases, with 9 bases lying between them. The CDR3 consists of 13 residues. CDR3 protein: CASSLASSREQYF. In nucleotides, the CDR3 is TGTGCCAGCAGCTTAGCGTCAAGTCGCGAGCAGTACTTC.

This clonotype occurred many times. The chain recombines TRBV9 with TRBJ2-6; TRBD2 matches 9 bases. V gave up 0 bases and J gave up 2 bases; unmatched junction bases: 9. Per germline, CDR1 SGDLS and CDR2 YYNGEE. The length of the CDR3 is 19 residues. Written as DNA, the CDR3 is TGTGCCAGCAGCGTAGAACTAGCGGGCAGGGGTGCTGGGGCCAACGTCCTGACTTTC. Protein product: CASSVELAGRGAGANVLTF.

This chain links TRBV30 with TRBJ2-7; TRBD2 agrees at 8 bases. V gave up 0 bases and J gave up 7 bases; unmatched junction bases: 11. The CDR3 length is 15 residues. Germline V gene data show CDR1 as GTSNPN and CDR2 as SVGIG (reference sequence). The CDR3 nucleotides read TGTGCCTGGAGTGTTGGAGTAGCGGGGCAGGGGGAGCAGTACTTC. Protein: CAWSVGVAGQGEQYF.

The chain combines TRBV7-9 with TRBJ2-5; D not certain. Trimming pared 0 bases from V and 5 bases from J, leaving 10 bases between. Germline CDR1 and CDR2: SEHNR and FQNEAQ (reference sequence). This CDR3 is 14 amino acids long. CDR3 nucleotides: TGTGCCAGCAGCTTAGCGCGCCCCCCGGAGACCCAGTACTTC. This gives the protein CASSLARPPETQYF.

This clonotype came up a few times. The J gene is TRBJ2-5, the V gene TRBV6-1, with 8 bases fitting TRBD2. With 4 bases clipped from V and 3 bases from J, the junction kept 13 bases outside the gene matches. CDR1 and CDR2 (germline): MNHNS, SASEGT. The CDR3 spans 17 residues. The CDR3 sequence is CASSGSGTSGNKETQYF. In DNA, the CDR3 is TGTGCCAGCAGTGGTTCTGGTACTAGCGGAAACAAAGAGACCCAGTACTTC.

This clonotype showed up many times. The chain has TRBV7-2 and TRBJ2-7, with D tentatively TRBD1 or TRBD2 (5 bases each). The CDR3 extends over 13 amino acids. V was shortened by 2 bases and J by 7 bases, with 12 bases between the two germline ends. CDR1 is SGHTA, CDR2 FQGNSA, per germline. DNA for the CDR3: TGTGCCAGCAGCTTAATCCTTGAGGGGGAGCAGTACTTC. Protein product: CASSLILEGEQYF. Full variable domain (remainder filled in from reference TRBV7-2 and TRBJ2-7): GAGVSQSPSNKVTEKGKDVELRCDPISGHTALYWYRQSLGQGLEFLIYFQGNSAPDKSGLPSDRFSAERTGGSVSTLTIQRTQQEDSAVYLCASSLILEGEQYFGPGTRLTVT.

This clonotype was found many times. J is TRBJ1-1 and V is TRBV14; weak D call: TRBD1 (6 bases). The V gene lost 3 bases and the J gene lost 2 bases, with 19 bases spanning the gap. CDR3 length: 17 residues. Germline assignment: CDR1 SGHDN and CDR2 FVKESK. The CDR3 sequence is CASSQRVGGTGNTEAFF. The CDR3 coding sequence is TGTGCCAGCAGCCAGCGTGTCGGGGGCACCGGCAACACTGAAGCTTTCTTT.

The J gene is TRBJ2-5, the V gene TRBV28, with a possible D match to TRBD2 (5 bases). Deletions cut 2 bases from V and 5 bases from J, with 15 bases between. Germline CDR1 reads MDHEN; CDR2 reads SYDVKM. CDR3 size: 15 residues. CDR3 region: CASSLRTRVVETQYF. In DNA form, the CDR3 reads TGTGCCAGCAGTTTAAGAACTAGAGTCGTGGAGACCCAGTACTTC.

This clonotype came up a few times. One junction end does not reproduce the germline sequence, and a read error may be involved. The chain couples TRBV6-6 to TRBJ2-1; D call uncertain. The CDR3 contains 11 residues. Germline V gene sequence: CDR1 MNHNY, CDR2 SVGAGI (reference sequence). CDR3: CASTSDNEQFF. The CDR3 region has the DNA TGTGCCAGCACCTCCGACAATGAGCAGTTCTTC.

This clonotype was seen at least ten times. This chain connects TRBV4-1 to TRBJ2-1; 14 nucleotides agree with TRBD2. Trimming removed 0 bases from V and 12 bases from J; junction bases left unmatched: 4. Germline CDR1 MGHRA, CDR2 YSYEKL. The CDR3 consists of 15 residues. The CDR3 region is CASSQETSGRARQFF. CDR3 DNA sequence: TGCGCCAGCAGCCAAGAGACTAGCGGGAGGGCCAGGCAGTTCTTC.